This passage covers 31 T cell receptor beta chains from one sample sequenced in a study of T cells in Graves' hyperthyroidism and ophthalmopathy. Amplification of TCR beta CDR3 regions was performed using RNA transcripts as template. The study used the HTBI primer set for a first-round RT-PCR of the TCR CDR3. TCRdb ran MiXCR on the multiplex PCR reads and lists one entry per CDR3 protein. The sample consists of approximately 400,000 distinct CDR3 sequences, 19% of them appearing once. Sequenced material: blood. These receptors were collected from a woman younger than 35 with Graves' hyperthyroidism.

In its sample, this clonotype was seen many times. The chain is built from TRBV6-5 and TRBJ2-7, with D perhaps being TRBD1 or TRBD2 (5 bases each). Trimming cost V 4 bases and J 6 bases, with 13 bases left between them. Germline V gene data show CDR1 as MNHEY and CDR2 as SVGAGI. CDR3 size: 13 residues. The chain's CDR3 is CASSWDALGEQYF. In DNA, the CDR3 is TGTGCCAGCAGTTGGGACGCGTTGGGCGAGCAGTACTTC.

This clonotype was counted many times. This chain links TRBV30 with TRBJ1-1; weak D call: TRBD1 (5 bases). The CDR3 is 14 amino acids. Germline V CDR1 and CDR2: GTSNPN, SVGIG (reference sequence). The V and J ends lost 0 bases and 0 bases respectively, with 8 bases between them. This chain's CDR3 is CAWSVGGLNTEAFF. The CDR3 coding sequence is TGTGCCTGGAGTGTGGGGGGATTGAACACTGAAGCTTTCTTT.

This chain joins TRBV9 and TRBJ2-5; 8 nucleotides line up with TRBD1. The CDR3 covers 15 residues. V was pared by 4 bases and J by 5 bases, with 10 bases of the junction left unmatched. The germline V gene has CDR1 SGDLS and CDR2 YYNGEE. The CDR3 reads CASSPDGQGRETQYF. CDR3 bases: TGTGCCAGCAGCCCCGACGGACAGGGTCGTGAGACCCAGTACTTC.

The sample holds many counts of this clonotype. The chain carries TRBV12-3 or TRBV12-4 and TRBJ2-5; 7 bases fit TRBD1. The CDR3 is made up of 14 amino acids. After removal of 2 bases from V and 4 bases from J, the junction contained 4 bases not matched to a gene. The CDR3 DNA sequence: TGTGCCAGCAGTTTATCAGGGGGTCCAGAGACCCAGTACTTC. It encodes CASSLSGGPETQYF.

The gene calls are TRBV11-1 and TRBJ2-5, with 7 bases that match TRBD1. V was pared by 4 bases and J by 4 bases, with 18 bases of the junction left unmatched. Germline loops: CDR1 SGHAT, CDR2 FQDESV (reference sequence). The CDR3 is made up of 18 amino acids. The DNA for the CDR3 is TGTGCCAGCAGCTCCACCTTAGGGGACAGAGACCTTCTAGAGACCCAGTACTTC. It codes for CASSSTLGDRDLLETQYF.

This chain uses TRBV27 with TRBJ1-5; a weak D match, TRBD1 (6 bases). Germline V gene lookup returns CDR1 MNHEY and CDR2 SMNVEV (reference sequence). The CDR3 loop spans 16 amino acids. V lost 4 bases and J 2 bases, leaving 15 bases between the germline ends. In DNA, the CDR3 is TGTGCCAGCAGTTCCCGCCTAGGGGGGGGCAATCAGCCCCAGCATTTT. Translated, it gives CASSSRLGGGNQPQHF.

Ten or more counts support this clonotype. The chain uses TRBV30 and TRBJ2-2; D unresolved. Trimming removed 8 bases from V and 3 bases from J, with 13 bases in between. Looked up from germline, CDR1 is GTSNPN and CDR2 is SVGIG (reference sequence). The CDR3 contains 13 residues. The CDR3 nucleotides are TGTGCCAGAGATGACGTAGACACCGGGGAGCTGTTTTTT. Its protein is CARDDVDTGELFF.

This clonotype was detected ten times or more. The chain is built from TRBV6-1 and TRBJ1-2; D unclear. Looked up from germline, CDR1 is MNHNS and CDR2 is SASEGT. The V end lost 1 base, the J end lost 4 bases, and 10 bases lay between the germline ends. The CDR3 runs to 14 residues. The CDR3 protein is CASSEVWGIYGYTF. CDR3 nucleotide sequence: TGTGCCAGCAGTGAAGTTTGGGGAATCTATGGCTACACCTTC.

This clonotype was found many times. The chain joins TRBV9 to TRBJ2-5, with D perhaps TRBD1 (6 bases). Germline V gene sequence: CDR1 SGDLS, CDR2 YYNGEE. Between the trimmed V and J ends, which lost 4 bases and 1 base, there was a span of 11 bases. This CDR3 region has 14 residues. The chain's CDR3 is CASSSGASQETQYF. The CDR3 DNA sequence: TGTGCCAGCAGCTCAGGGGCAAGCCAAGAGACCCAGTACTTC.

V and J are TRBV20-1 and TRBJ1-1, with 7 bases that match TRBD1. J was trimmed by 3 bases and V by 6 bases; bases with no gene match: 13. There are 15 residues in the CDR3. Germline CDR1 reads DFQATT; CDR2 reads SNEGSKA (reference sequence). CDR3 region: CSATRPPQGHTEAFF. The DNA for the CDR3 is TGCAGTGCCACCCGCCCACCACAGGGGCACACTGAAGCTTTCTTT.

This clonotype was counted many times. The chain joins TRBV4-2 to TRBJ1-2, with TRBD1 as a possible D gene (6 bases). V was trimmed by 4 bases and J by 7 bases, leaving 22 bases between them. CDR1 and CDR2 (germline): LGHNA, YNFKEQ. The CDR3 is 16 residues long. DNA of the CDR3: TGTGCCAGCAGCCTCTCGGACAGCGCAATCTTCTTTGGCTACACCTTC. Protein sequence: CASSLSDSAIFFGYTF.

In its sample, this clonotype was seen many times. The chain carries TRBV12-3 or TRBV12-4 and TRBJ1-5, with 8 bases aligning to TRBD1. J gave up 4 bases and V 5 bases, and 7 bases lay outside the gene matches. The CDR3 has 15 amino acids. CDR3 residues: CASSPTGALNQPQHF. In nucleotides, the CDR3 is TGTGCCAGCAGTCCGACAGGGGCATTAAATCAGCCCCAGCATTTT.

This clonotype occurred many times. The genes are TRBV25-1 and TRBJ1-1; possibly TRBD1 for D (5 bases). The CDR3 is made up of 17 amino acids. Germline V gene sequence: CDR1 MGHDK, CDR2 SYGVNS. V lost 3 bases to trimming and J lost 1 base, with 18 bases between them. The DNA of the CDR3 is TGTGCCAGCAGTGACCATATTTACGGGGACGGGAACACTGAAGCTTTCTTT. Translating gives CASSDHIYGDGNTEAFF. Full variable domain (outside the CDR3, taken from reference TRBV25-1 and TRBJ1-1): EADIYQTPRYLVIGTGKKITLECSQTMGHDKMYWYQQDPGMELHLIHYSYGVNSTEKGDLSSESTVSRIRTEHFPLTLESARPSHTSQYLCASSDHIYGDGNTEAFFGQGTRLTVV.

This clonotype appeared many times. The chain couples TRBV15 to TRBJ1-5, with a weak D call TRBD1 (6 bases). Germline V gene sequence: CDR1 LNHNV, CDR2 YYDKDF (reference sequence). With 0 bases removed from V and 7 bases from J, the gap between germline ends came to 13 bases. There are 15 residues in the CDR3. The CDR3 loop is CATSRDSQGGQPQHF. CDR3 nucleotide sequence: TGTGCCACCAGCAGAGATTCACAGGGCGGCCAGCCCCAGCATTTT.

The CDR3 region is CASEEGELFF. CDR3 sequence (DNA): TGTGCCAGCGAGGAGGGGGAGCTGTTTTTT. The rearrangement links TRBV6-5 to TRBJ2-2; D remains unclear. CDR1 is MNHEY and CDR2 is SVGAGI in the germline V gene. The ends were cut back, 8 bases at V and 8 bases at J, with 6 bases in the middle. The CDR3 spans 10 residues.

The sample holds many counts of this clonotype. This chain uses TRBV19 with TRBJ1-1; D call uncertain. Per germline, CDR1 LNHDA and CDR2 SQIVND (reference sequence). The CDR3 loop spans 14 amino acids. V gave up 6 bases and J gave up 2 bases, with 13 bases separating them. This CDR3 is CASRLGSPNTEAFF. CDR3 DNA: TGTGCCAGTAGACTAGGAAGTCCAAACACTGAAGCTTTCTTT. Complete variable domain (other parts from reference TRBV19 and TRBJ1-1): DGGITQSPKYLFRKEGQNVTLSCEQNLNHDAMYWYRQDPGQGLRLIYYSQIVNDFQKGDIAEGYSVSREKKESFPLTVTSAQKNPTAFYLCASRLGSPNTEAFFGQGTRLTVV.

This clonotype was detected many times. The chain combines TRBV12-3 or TRBV12-4 with TRBJ1-5, with TRBD1 as a possible D gene (5 bases). The V and J ends lost 2 bases and 6 bases respectively, with 8 bases between them. This CDR3 region has 13 residues. The CDR3 protein is CASSLSQGQPQHF. DNA for the CDR3: TGTGCCAGCAGTTTATCCCAGGGTCAGCCCCAGCATTTT.

This chain connects TRBV7-8 to TRBJ1-5; D is ambiguous. This CDR3 has 18 residues. V lost 5 bases and J lost 0, with 20 bases in between. Looked up from germline, CDR1 is SGHVS and CDR2 is FQNEAQ. The DNA for the CDR3 is TGTGCCAGCAGCCGAATGAGCACCTACGAATATAGCAATCAGCCCCAGCATTTT. Translating gives CASSRMSTYEYSNQPQHF. Complete variable domain (other parts from reference TRBV7-8 and TRBJ1-5): GAGVSQSPRYKVAKRGQDVALRCDPISGHVSLFWYQQALGQGPEFLTYFQNEAQLDKSGLPSDRFFAERPEGSVSTLKIQRTQQEDSAVYLCASSRMSTYEYSNQPQHFGDGTRLSIL.

This clonotype was observed at least ten times. V usage is TRBV24-1 and J usage is TRBJ2-5; D is undetermined. Trimming took off 6 bases at V and 3 bases at J, with 10 bases between the two ends. CDR3 length: 13 amino acids. CDR1 and CDR2 (germline): KGHDR, SFDVKD. CDR3 DNA sequence: TGTGCCACCAGTACCGAACGGGAAGAGACCCAGTACTTC. It yields the protein CATSTEREETQYF.

At least ten counts were recorded for this clonotype. The V and J genes are TRBV30 and TRBJ2-5; 8 bases align to TRBD2. This CDR3 region has 14 residues. Germline values: CDR1 GTSNPN, CDR2 SVGIG (reference sequence). J was trimmed by 3 bases and V by 1 base; bases with no gene match: 4. This chain's CDR3 is CAWSAGTREETQYF. CDR3 DNA sequence: TGTGCCTGGAGTGCCGGGACTAGAGAAGAGACCCAGTACTTC.

The chain links TRBV4-1 to TRBJ1-2; 10 bases match TRBD1. CDR1 is MGHRA and CDR2 is YSYEKL in the germline V gene. The V segment lost 8 bases and the J segment 8 bases; nucleotides outside the gene matches: 11. This CDR3 region has 14 residues. The CDR3 spells CASSRQGAGEGYTF. The CDR3 DNA follows: TGCGCCAGCTCCCGACAGGGGGCGGGAGAGGGCTACACCTTC.

About this clonotype: Lacking the conserved final phenylalanine or tryptophan, this CDR3 likely reflects a read error. It is unclear where the CDR3 begins or ends on the DNA, so no DNA is shown, and the CDR3 is as TCRdb lists it. The CDR3 loop is CASSEETGANTEACL. The chain uses TRBV6-1 and TRBJ1-1; the table assigns TRBD1, which was not confirmed against the DNA. The CDR3 is 15 residues long, counting both termini. The germline V gene encodes CDR1 MNHNS and CDR2 SASEGT.

The sample holds many counts of this clonotype. The chain has TRBV6-5 and TRBJ1-3; D not resolved. The CDR3 is 16 residues long. The V gene lost 7 bases and the J gene lost 4 bases, with 20 bases spanning the gap. Germline CDR1 MNHEY, CDR2 SVGAGI. CDR3 coding DNA: TGTGCCAGCATCGAAAAACCAGGAGGTTCGGGAAACACCATATATTTT. Its protein is CASIEKPGGSGNTIYF.

The table lists this clonotype with many counts. J is TRBJ2-5 and V is TRBV7-2; D gene ambiguous. V lost 3 bases and J lost 5, with 13 bases in between. The germline V gene has CDR1 SGHTA and CDR2 FQGNSA. The CDR3 loop spans 14 amino acids. The DNA of the CDR3 is TGTGCCAGCAGCTTTATGTGGGCTGGGGAGACCCAGTACTTC. Translated, it gives CASSFMWAGETQYF.

Many counts were recorded for this clonotype. The chain joins TRBV3-1 to TRBJ1-2, with D possibly TRBD1 on 6 matching bases. V was clipped by 5 bases and J by 4 bases, with 17 bases between them. There are 15 residues in the CDR3. In germline, CDR1 is LGHDT, CDR2 YNNKEL (reference sequence). The CDR3 region is CASSLRQDPFYGYTF. The CDR3 DNA is TGTGCCAGCAGCTTACGACAGGACCCCTTCTATGGCTACACCTTC.

This clonotype was seen repeatedly, ten times or more. The chain couples TRBV30 to TRBJ1-1, with D unclear. Germline CDR1 and CDR2: GTSNPN and SVGIG (reference sequence). CDR3 length equals 13 residues. Trimming left V 0 bases short and J 5 bases short, with 10 bases between. The CDR3 DNA follows: TGTGCCTGGAGTGTAAGGAGTAGGACTGAAGCTTTCTTT. Translated: CAWSVRSRTEAFF.

In its sample, this clonotype was seen many times. V gene TRBV6-5 combines with J gene TRBJ2-7; D is unclear. Between the trimmed V and J ends, which lost 6 bases and 0 bases, there was a span of 15 bases. From germline, CDR1 is MNHEY and CDR2 SVGAGI. The CDR3 consists of 15 residues. The CDR3 bases are TGTGCCAGCAGCTCCTCCCCCCACAGCTCCTACGAGCAGTACTTC. As protein: CASSSSPHSSYEQYF.

This clonotype was seen many times. The gene calls are TRBV6-1 and TRBJ1-1; D remains unclear. Per germline, CDR1 MNHNS and CDR2 SASEGT. This CDR3 has 15 amino acids. V was shortened by 0 bases and J by 7 bases, with 15 bases between the two germline ends. CDR3 DNA: TGTGCCAGCAGTGAAGCGGGTGGAGGAGAAGTTGAAGCTTTCTTT. This codes for CASSEAGGGEVEAFF.

There are many counts of this clonotype. The J gene is TRBJ1-1, the V gene TRBV6-1, with 8 bases fitting TRBD1. J lost 11 bases, V lost 6 bases, and 8 bases had no gene match. This CDR3 is built from 12 residues. Germline CDR1 and CDR2: MNHNS and SASEGT. This chain's CDR3 is CASSNRTGSAFF. As DNA, the CDR3 is TGTGCCAGCAGCAATCGGACAGGGAGCGCTTTCTTT.

There are many counts of this clonotype. The chain couples TRBV28 to TRBJ1-3; 7 positions match TRBD1. The CDR3 extends over 14 amino acids. The germline gives CDR1 MDHEN, CDR2 SYDVKM. The V and J ends lost 6 bases and 4 bases, in that order; junction bases with no gene match: 6. In DNA, the CDR3 is TGTGCCAGCAGCCCGACAGGGTTGGGAAACACCATATATTTT. Translation gives CASSPTGLGNTIYF.

The V call is TRBV28, the J call TRBJ2-7; 8 bases map to TRBD2. Matching the DNA end better, TRBJ2-1 makes the J call doubtful. The germline V gene has CDR1 MDHEN and CDR2 SYDVKM. This CDR3 comprises 12 residues. The CDR3 bases are TGTGCCACCTCGGCGGGGGGATGGGAGCAGTTCTTC. This codes for CATSAGGWEQFF.